This T cell receptor (beta chain) was identified during a study of OX40 agonist ivuxolimab in advanced cancers. Study summary: Patients' therapy was ivuxolimab, an antibody that acts as an agonist of OX40 (CD134). Every 2 weeks, patients got intravenous ivuxolimab at one of six dose levels (0.01-10 mg/kg). Study-wide results and limits: Clonal expansion among partial responders at 0.1-3.0 mg/kg ranked near the lowest.

Germline CDR1 reads MDHEN; CDR2 reads SYDVKM. The CDR3 sequence is 12 residues long. Trimming took off 6 bases at V and 4 bases at J, with 10 bases between the two ends. Clones were sequenced by immunoSEQ multiplex PCR, and TCRdb holds only the in-frame ones, with some missing. The sample consists of roughly 80,000 clones, roughly nine tenths of them appearing once. To note about this clone: The target antigen is unknown.

The material was CD4+ or CD8+ T cells sorted from blood, obtained in a trial of the OX40 agonist ivuxolimab. The sequence was collected from an adult with an advanced solid tumor such as melanoma, head and neck, liver or kidney cancer. V is TRBV28 and J is TRBJ2-7; D not resolved. In DNA form, the CDR3 reads TGTGCCAGCAGCACAAGGATGTACGAGCAGTACTTC. Translation gives CASSTRMYEQYF. The full variable domain, with the rest looked up from reference TRBV28 and TRBJ2-7, is DVKVTQSSRYLVKRTGEKVFLECVQDMDHENMFWYRQDPGLGLRLIYFSYDVKMKEKGDIPEGYSVSREKKERFSLILESASTNQTSMYLCASSTRMYEQYFGPGTRLTVT.